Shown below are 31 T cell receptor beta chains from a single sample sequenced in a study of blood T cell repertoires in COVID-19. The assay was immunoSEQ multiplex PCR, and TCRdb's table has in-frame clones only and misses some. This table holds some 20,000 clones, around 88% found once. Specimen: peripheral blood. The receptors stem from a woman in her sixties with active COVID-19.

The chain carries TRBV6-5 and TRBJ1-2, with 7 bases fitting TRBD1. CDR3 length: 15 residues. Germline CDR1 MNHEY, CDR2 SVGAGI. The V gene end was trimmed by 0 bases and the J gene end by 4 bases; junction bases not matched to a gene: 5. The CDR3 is CASSYSNRGLYGYTF. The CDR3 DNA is TGTGCCAGCAGTTACTCGAACAGGGGCCTCTATGGCTACACCTTC.

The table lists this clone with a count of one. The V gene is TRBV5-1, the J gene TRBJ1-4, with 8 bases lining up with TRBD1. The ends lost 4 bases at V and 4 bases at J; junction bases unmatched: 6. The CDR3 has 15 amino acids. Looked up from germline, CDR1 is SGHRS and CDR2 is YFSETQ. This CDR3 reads CASSAGQGVNEKLFF. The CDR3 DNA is TGCGCCAGCAGCGCTGGACAGGGCGTTAATGAAAAACTGTTTTTT.

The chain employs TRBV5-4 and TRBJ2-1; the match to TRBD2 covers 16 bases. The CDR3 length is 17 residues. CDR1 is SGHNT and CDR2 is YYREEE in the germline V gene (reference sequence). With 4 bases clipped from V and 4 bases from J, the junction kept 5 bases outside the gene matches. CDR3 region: CASSRGLAGGPYNEQFF. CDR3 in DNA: TGTGCCAGCAGCCGGGGACTAGCGGGGGGGCCTTACAATGAGCAGTTCTTC.

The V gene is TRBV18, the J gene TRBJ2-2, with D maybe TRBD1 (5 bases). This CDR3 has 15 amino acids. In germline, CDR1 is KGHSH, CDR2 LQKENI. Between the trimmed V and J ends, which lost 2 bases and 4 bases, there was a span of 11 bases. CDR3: CASSPAQGITGELFF. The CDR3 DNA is TGTGCCAGCTCACCAGCCCAGGGTATCACCGGGGAGCTGTTTTTT.

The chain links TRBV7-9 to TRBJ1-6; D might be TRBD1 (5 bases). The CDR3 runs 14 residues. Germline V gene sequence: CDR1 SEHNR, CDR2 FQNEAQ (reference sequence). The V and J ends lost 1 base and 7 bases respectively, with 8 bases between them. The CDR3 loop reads CASSLVQGNSPLHF. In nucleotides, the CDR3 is TGTGCCAGCAGCTTAGTCCAGGGAAATTCACCCCTCCACTTT.

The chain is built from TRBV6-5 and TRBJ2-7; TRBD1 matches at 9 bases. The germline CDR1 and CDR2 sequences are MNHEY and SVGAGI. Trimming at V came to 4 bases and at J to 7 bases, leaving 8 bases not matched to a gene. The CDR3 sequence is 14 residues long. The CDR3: CASSSPGQGIEQYF. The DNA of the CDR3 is TGTGCCAGCAGTTCACCGGGACAGGGTATTGAGCAGTACTTC.

CDR3 sequence: CASSSTGGQSPLHF. The CDR3 DNA sequence: TGTGCCAGTAGTTCGACAGGGGGACAATCACCCCTCCACTTT. The chain carries TRBV19 and TRBJ1-6; 9 nucleotides align to TRBD1. The CDR3 covers 14 residues. From germline, CDR1 is LNHDA and CDR2 SQIVND (reference sequence). Trimming removed 5 bases from V and 10 bases from J; junction bases left unmatched: 6.

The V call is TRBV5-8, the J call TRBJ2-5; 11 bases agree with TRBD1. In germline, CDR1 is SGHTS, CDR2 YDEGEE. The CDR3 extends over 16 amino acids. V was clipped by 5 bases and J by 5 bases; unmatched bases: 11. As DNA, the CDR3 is TGTGCCAGCAGTCCCAGGGGCCGGACAGGGGGCGAGACCCAGTACTTC. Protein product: CASSPRGRTGGETQYF.

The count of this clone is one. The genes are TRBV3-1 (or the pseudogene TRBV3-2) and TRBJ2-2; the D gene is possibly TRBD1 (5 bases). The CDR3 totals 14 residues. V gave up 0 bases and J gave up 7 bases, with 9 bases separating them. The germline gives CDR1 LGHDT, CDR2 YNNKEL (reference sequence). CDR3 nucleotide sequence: TGTGCCAGCAGCCAAGAAGGGGTCGACGGGGAGCTGTTTTTT. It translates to CASSQEGVDGELFF.

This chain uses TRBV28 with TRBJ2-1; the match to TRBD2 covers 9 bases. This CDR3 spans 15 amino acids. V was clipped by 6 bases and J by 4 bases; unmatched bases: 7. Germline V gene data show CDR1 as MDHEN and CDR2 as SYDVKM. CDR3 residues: CASRAGGTLYNEQFF. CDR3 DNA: TGTGCCAGCAGGGCGGGGGGGACCTTATACAATGAGCAGTTCTTC.

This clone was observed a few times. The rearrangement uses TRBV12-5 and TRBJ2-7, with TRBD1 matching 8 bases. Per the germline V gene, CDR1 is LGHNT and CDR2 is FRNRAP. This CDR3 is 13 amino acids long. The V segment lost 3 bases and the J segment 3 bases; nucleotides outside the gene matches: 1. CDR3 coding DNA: TGTGCTAGTGGTTTCGACAGGGGCTACGAGCAGTACTTC. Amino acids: CASGFDRGYEQYF.

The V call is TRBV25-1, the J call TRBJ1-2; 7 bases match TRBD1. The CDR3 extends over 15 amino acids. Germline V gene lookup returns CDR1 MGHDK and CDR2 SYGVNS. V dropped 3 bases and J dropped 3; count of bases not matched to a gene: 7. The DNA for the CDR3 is TGTGCCAGCAGTGATGGCGTCAGGGGGTACTATGGCTACACCTTC. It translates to CASSDGVRGYYGYTF.

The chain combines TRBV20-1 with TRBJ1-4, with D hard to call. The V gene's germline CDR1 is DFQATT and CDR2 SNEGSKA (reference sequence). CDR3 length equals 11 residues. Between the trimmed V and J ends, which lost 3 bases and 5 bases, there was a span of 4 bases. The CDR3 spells CSARSNEKLFF. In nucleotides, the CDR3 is TGCAGTGCTAGGTCAAATGAAAAACTGTTTTTT.

CDR3 in amino acids: CASSPLGNQPQHF. The CDR3 DNA reads TGTGCCAGCAGCCCATTAGGCAATCAGCCCCAGCATTTT. The V gene is TRBV6-6, the J gene TRBJ1-5; D gene ambiguous. The CDR3 has 13 amino acids. Trimming took off 6 bases at V and 2 bases at J, with 8 bases between the two ends. The germline V gene encodes CDR1 MNHNY and CDR2 SVGAGI (reference sequence).

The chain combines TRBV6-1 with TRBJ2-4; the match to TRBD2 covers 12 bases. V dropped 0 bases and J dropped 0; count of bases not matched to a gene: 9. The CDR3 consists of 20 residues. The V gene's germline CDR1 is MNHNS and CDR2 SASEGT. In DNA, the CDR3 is TGTGCCAGCAGTGAAGCGGGTATAACTAGCGGGGGGCTAGCCAAAAACATTCAGTACTTC. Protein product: CASSEAGITSGGLAKNIQYF.

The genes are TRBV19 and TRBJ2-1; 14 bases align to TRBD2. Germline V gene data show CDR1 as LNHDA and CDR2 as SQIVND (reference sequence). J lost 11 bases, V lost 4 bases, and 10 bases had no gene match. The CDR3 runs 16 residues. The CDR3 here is CASSRAGTSGGVKQFF. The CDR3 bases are TGTGCCAGTAGTAGGGCCGGGACTAGCGGGGGTGTCAAGCAGTTCTTC. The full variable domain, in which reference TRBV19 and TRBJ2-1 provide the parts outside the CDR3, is DGGITQSPKYLFRKEGQNVTLSCEQNLNHDAMYWYRQDPGQGLRLIYYSQIVNDFQKGDIAEGYSVSREKKESFPLTVTSAQKNPTAFYLCASSRAGTSGGVKQFFGPGTRLTVL.

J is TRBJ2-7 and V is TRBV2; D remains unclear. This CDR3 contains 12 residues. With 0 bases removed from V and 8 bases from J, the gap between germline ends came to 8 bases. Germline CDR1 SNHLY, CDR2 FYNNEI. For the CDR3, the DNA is TGTGCCAGCAGTGAAGCATCAATCCAGCAGTACTTC. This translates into CASSEASIQQYF. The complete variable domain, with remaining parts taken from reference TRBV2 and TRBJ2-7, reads EPEVTQTPSHQVTQMGQEVILRCVPISNHLYFYWYRQILGQKVEFLVSFYNNEISEKSEIFDDQFSVERPDGSNFTLKIRSTKLEDSAMYFCASSEASIQQYFGPGTRLTVT.

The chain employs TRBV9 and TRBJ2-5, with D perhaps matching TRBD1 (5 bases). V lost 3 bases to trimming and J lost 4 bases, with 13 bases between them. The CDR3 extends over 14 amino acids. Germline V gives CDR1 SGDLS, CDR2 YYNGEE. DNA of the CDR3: TGTGCCAGCAGCGGAGAAGGCAGGGCAGAGACCCAGTACTTC. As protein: CASSGEGRAETQYF.

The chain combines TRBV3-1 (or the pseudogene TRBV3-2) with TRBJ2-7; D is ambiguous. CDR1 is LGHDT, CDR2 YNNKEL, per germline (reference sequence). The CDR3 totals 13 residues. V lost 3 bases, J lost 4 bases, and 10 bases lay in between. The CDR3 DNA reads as TGTGCCAGCAGCCAGGTCGACGGGTACGAGCAGTACTTC. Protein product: CASSQVDGYEQYF.

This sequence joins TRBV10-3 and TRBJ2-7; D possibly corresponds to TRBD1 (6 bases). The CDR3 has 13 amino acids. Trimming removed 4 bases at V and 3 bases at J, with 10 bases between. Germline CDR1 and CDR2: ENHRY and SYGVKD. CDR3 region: CAISGGQNYEQYF. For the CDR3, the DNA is TGTGCCATCAGTGGTGGACAGAACTACGAGCAGTACTTC.

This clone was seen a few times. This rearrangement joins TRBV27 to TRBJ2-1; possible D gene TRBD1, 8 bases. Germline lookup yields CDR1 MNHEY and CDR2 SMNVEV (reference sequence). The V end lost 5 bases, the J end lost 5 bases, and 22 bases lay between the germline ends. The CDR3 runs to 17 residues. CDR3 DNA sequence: TGTGCCAGCAGTGCGTCCCGACAGGGGAGGGGAAACAATGAGCAGTTCTTC. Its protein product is CASSASRQGRGNNEQFF.

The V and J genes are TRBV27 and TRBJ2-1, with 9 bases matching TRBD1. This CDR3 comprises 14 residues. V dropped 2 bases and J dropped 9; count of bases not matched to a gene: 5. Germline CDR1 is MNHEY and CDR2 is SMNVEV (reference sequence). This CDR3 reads CASSLVTGGGEQFF. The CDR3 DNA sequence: TGTGCCAGCAGTTTAGTTACAGGGGGCGGTGAGCAGTTCTTC.

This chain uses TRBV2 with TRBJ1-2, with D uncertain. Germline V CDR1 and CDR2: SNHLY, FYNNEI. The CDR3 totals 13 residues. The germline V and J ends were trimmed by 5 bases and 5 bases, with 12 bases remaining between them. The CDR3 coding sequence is TGTGCCAGCAGTCCGGGGAAGGGATATGGCTACACCTTC. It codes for CASSPGKGYGYTF.

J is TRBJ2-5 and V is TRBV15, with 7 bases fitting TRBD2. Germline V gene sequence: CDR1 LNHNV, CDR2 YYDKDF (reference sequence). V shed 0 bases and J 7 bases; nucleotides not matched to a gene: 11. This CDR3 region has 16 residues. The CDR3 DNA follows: TGTGCCACCAGCAGAGATTTGGCGGGGGACGGTGGGACCCAGTACTTC. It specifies CATSRDLAGDGGTQYF.

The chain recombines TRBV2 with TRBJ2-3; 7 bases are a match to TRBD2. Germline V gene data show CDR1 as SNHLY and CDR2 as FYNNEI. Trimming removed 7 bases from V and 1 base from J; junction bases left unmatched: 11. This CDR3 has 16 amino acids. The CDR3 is CASTPGEGRGTDTQYF. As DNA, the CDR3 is TGTGCCAGCACTCCCGGGGAGGGGCGGGGCACAGATACGCAGTATTTT.

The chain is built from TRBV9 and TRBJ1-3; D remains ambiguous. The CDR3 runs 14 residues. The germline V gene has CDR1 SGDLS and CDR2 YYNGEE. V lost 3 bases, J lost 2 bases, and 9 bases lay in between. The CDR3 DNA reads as TGTGCCAGCAGCGCCTCGGGTCCTGGAAACACCATATATTTT. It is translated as CASSASGPGNTIYF.

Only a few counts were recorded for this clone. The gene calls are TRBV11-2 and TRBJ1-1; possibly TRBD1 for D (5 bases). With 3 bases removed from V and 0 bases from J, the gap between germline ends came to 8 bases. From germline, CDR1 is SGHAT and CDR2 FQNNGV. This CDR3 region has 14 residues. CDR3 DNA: TGTGCCAGCAGCTTGGGGCAGATGAACACTGAAGCTTTCTTT. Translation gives CASSLGQMNTEAFF.

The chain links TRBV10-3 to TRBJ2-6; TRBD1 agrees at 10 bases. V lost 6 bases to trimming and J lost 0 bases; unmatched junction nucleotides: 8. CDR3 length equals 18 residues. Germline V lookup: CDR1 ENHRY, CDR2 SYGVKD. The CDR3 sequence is CAISAGQGVSSGANVLTF. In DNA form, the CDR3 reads TGTGCCATCAGCGCCGGACAGGGGGTAAGCTCTGGGGCCAACGTCCTGACTTTC.

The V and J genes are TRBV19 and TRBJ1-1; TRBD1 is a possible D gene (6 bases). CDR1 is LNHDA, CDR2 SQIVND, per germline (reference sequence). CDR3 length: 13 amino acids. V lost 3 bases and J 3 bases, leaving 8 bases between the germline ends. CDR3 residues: CASSIAGDTEAFF. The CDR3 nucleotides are TGTGCCAGTAGTATCGCAGGGGACACTGAAGCTTTCTTT.

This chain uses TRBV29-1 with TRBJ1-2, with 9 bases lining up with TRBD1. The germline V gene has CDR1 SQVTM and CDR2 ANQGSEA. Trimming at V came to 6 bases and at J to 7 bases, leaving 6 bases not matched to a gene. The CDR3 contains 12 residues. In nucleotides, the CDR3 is TGCAGCGTGCGACAGGGGGTTGGTGGCTACACCTTC. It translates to CSVRQGVGGYTF.

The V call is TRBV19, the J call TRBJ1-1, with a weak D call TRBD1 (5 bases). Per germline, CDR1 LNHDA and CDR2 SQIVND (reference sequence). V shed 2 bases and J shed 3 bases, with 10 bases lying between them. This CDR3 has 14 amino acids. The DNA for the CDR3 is TGTGCCAGTAGTATATGGGGCTTGGACACTGAAGCTTTCTTT. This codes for CASSIWGLDTEAFF.